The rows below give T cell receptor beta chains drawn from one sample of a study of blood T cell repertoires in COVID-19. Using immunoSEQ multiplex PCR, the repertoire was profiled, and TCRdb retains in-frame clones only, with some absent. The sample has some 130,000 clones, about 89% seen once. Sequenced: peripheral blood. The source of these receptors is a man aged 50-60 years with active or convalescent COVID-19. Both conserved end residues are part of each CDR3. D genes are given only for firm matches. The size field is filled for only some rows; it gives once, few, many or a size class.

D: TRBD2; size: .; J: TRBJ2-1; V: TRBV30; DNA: TGTGCCGGGACTAGCGGGGGGGCCGGAGGCAATGAGCAGTTCTTC; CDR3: CAGTSGGAGGNEQFF
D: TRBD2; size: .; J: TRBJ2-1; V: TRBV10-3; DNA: TGTGCCATCAGTGGGACGAGCGGGAGGGGCAATGAGCAGTTCTTC; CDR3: CAISGTSGRGNEQFF
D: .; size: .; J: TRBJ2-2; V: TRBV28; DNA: TGTGCCAGCAGTTTATTGGGCGGGGTCACCGGGGAGCTGTTTTTT; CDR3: CASSLLGGVTGELFF
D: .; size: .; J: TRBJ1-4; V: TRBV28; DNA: TGTGCCAGCAGTTTCCCAGGGGATTTCGGAAAACTGTTTTTT; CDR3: CASSFPGDFGKLFF
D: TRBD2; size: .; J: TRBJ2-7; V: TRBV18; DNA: TGTGCCAGCTCACCCTCGGGCGGGAGGGGCGAGCAGTACTTC; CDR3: CASSPSGGRGEQYF
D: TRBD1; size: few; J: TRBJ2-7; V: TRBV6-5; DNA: TGTGCCAGCAGTAGACCGGGACAGGGGACCGAGCAGTACTTC; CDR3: CASSRPGQGTEQYF
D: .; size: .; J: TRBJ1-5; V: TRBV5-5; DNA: TGTGCCAGCGGCCCAAATAGCAATCAGCCCCAGCATTTT; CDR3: CASGPNSNQPQHF
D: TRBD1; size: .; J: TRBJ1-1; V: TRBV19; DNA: TGTGCCAGTACCGATGGGAGGTCAGGGGGCTTAAGAAACACTGAAGCTTTCTTT; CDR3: CASTDGRSGGLRNTEAFF
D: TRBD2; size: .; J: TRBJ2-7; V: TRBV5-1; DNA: TGCGCCAGCAGCCCGGGACTAGCGGGAGGGCCTAGCTCCTACGAGCAGTACTTC; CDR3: CASSPGLAGGPSSYEQYF
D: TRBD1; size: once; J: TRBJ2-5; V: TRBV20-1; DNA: TGCAGTGCTAGTCCTAGATCTGGCAGGGGGCCGCAAGAGACCCAGTACTTC; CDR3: CSASPRSGRGPQETQYF
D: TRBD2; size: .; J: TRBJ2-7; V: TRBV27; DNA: TGTGCCAGCAGTTTGTGGGTAGCGGGGGATCTCTCCTACGAGCAGTACTTC; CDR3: CASSLWVAGDLSYEQYF
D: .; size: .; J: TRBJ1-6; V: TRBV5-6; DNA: TGTGCCAGCAGCTTGGGCCGGGGGGTGCCCCTCCACTTT; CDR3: CASSLGRGVPLHF
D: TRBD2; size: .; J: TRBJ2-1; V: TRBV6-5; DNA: TGTGCCAGCGATTCTAGCGGGAGCTCCTACAATGAGCAGTTCTTC; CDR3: CASDSSGSSYNEQFF
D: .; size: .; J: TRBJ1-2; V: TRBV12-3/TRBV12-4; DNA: TGTGCCAGCAGTTTCGGGATCGGCTACACCTTC; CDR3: CASSFGIGYTF
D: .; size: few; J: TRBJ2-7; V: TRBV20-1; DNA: TGCAGTGCTAGTAGTATGCAGAGGACTGCAGGCTACGAGCAGTACTTC; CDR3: CSASSMQRTAGYEQYF
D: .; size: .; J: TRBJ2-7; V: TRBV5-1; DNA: TGCGCCAGCAGCTTGGAACGTGGGGCAGGTGAGCAGTACTTC; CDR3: CASSLERGAGEQYF
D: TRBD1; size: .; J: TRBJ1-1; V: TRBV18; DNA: TGTGCCAGCTCACACGACAGGGGGCAGGCGGAAGCTTTCTTT; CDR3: CASSHDRGQAEAFF
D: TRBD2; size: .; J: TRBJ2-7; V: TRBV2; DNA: TGTGCCAGCAGTGAAGCGCTTCGTTTGACTAGCGGGTCCTACCGGCCCTACGAGCAGTACTTC; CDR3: CASSEALRLTSGSYRPYEQYF
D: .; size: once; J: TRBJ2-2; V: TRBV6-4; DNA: TGTGCCAGCATGACTGACAGAAACACCGGGGAGCTGTTTTTT; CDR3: CASMTDRNTGELFF
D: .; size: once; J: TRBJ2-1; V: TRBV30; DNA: TGTGCCTGGAGGGGACTCCCTCCTACCGATGAGCAGTTCTTC; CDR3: CAWRGLPPTDEQFF
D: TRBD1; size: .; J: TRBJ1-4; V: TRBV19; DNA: TGTGCCAGTAGTTCTCTCAGGGACAGGGGGATTCGAATTAATGAAAAACTGTTTTTT; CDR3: CASSSLRDRGIRINEKLFF
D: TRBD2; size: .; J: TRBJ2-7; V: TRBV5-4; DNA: TGTGCCAGCAGCTTTTATGGGAGGGGAGCCTACGAGCAGTACTTC; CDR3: CASSFYGRGAYEQYF
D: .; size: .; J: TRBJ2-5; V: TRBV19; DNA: TGTGCCAGTAGTATAGATCGGCAAGAGACCCAGTACTTC; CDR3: CASSIDRQETQYF
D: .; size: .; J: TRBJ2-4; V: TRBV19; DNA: TGTGCCAGTAGTATAGCCAGGGGTGAAAACATTCAGTACTTC; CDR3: CASSIARGENIQYF
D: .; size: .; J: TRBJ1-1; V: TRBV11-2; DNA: TGTGCCAGCAGCTTTGGTGGGAGAAGTAAGAACACTGAAGCTTTCTTT; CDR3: CASSFGGRSKNTEAFF
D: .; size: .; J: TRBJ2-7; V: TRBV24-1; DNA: TGTGCCACCAGTGATGTAAAAAGGGGGGGCTACGAGCAGTACTTC; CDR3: CATSDVKRGGYEQYF
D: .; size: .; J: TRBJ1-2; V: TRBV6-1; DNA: TGTGCCAGCAGTGAACAGACAGACCTTAACTATGGCTACACCTTC; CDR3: CASSEQTDLNYGYTF
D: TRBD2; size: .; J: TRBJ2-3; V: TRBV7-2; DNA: TGTGCCAGCAGCTCAGCCTACGGAACGCGACTAGCGGGGTCAGATACGCAGTATTTT; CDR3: CASSSAYGTRLAGSDTQYF
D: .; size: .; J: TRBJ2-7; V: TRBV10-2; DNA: TGCGCCAGCAGTGAGGTTACAGTCGTCTCCTACGAGCAGTACTTC; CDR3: CASSEVTVVSYEQYF
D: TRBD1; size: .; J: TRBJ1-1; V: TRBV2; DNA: TGTGCCAGCACCCCGACCGGGACAGGGCGAACTGAAGCTTTCTTT; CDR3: CASTPTGTGRTEAFF
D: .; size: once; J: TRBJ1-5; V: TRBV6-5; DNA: TGTGCCAGCAGAGCTACAGGGCTGGCGAGGCCCCAGCATTTT; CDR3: CASRATGLARPQHF
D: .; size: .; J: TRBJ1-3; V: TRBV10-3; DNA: TGTGCCATCAGTGAGGCGGGGATTTCTGGAAACACCATATATTTT; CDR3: CAISEAGISGNTIYF
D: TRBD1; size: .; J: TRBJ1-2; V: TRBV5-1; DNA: TGCGCCAGCTCCTCATCCGGGACAGGGTTATACGGCTACACCTTC; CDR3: CASSSSGTGLYGYTF
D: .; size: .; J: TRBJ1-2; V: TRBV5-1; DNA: TGCGCCAGCAGCTTGGCCCTTCGGGGGGGGCCCTATGGCTACACCTTC; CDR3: CASSLALRGGPYGYTF
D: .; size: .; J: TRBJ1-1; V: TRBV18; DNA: TGTGCCAGCTCACCAAACACACAGGGGAACACTGAAGCTTTCTTT; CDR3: CASSPNTQGNTEAFF
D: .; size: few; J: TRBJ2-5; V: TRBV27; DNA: TGTGCCAGCAGAAGACCTTACGGACGGGAAATAGAAGAGACCCAGTACTTC; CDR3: CASRRPYGREIEETQYF
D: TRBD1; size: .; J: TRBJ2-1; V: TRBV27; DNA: TGTGCCAGCAGCGAAGGGGGCCTGAGCTCCTACAATGAGCAGTTCTTC; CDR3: CASSEGGLSSYNEQFF
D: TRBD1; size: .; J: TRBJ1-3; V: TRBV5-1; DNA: TGCGCCAGCAGCCGGGGGACAGGCAACTCTGGAAACACCATATATTTT; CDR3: CASSRGTGNSGNTIYF
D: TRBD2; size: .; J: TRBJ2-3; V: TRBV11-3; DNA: TGTGCCAGCAGCCAGGGACTAGCGGGAGGGGGCACAGATACGCAGTATTTT; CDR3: CASSQGLAGGGTDTQYF
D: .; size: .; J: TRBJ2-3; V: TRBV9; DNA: TGTGCCAGCAGCGTAGGTACCCAGATTAGCACAGATACGCAGTATTTT; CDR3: CASSVGTQISTDTQYF
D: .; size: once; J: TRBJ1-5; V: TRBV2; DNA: TGTGCCAGCAGTGGGGCAGTAGACTATAGCAATCAGCCCCAGCATTTT; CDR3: CASSGAVDYSNQPQHF
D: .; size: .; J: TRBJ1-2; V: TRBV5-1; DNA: TGCGCCAGCAGCTTTGGGCAGGGGATTTCTGGCTACACCTTC; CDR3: CASSFGQGISGYTF
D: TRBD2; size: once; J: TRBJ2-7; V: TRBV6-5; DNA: TGTGCCAGCAGAAGACCGGGACTAGCGGGATACGAGCAGTACTTC; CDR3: CASRRPGLAGYEQYF
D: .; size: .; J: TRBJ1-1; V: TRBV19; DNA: TGTGCCAGTAGTCCCTATGCCGAAAGGGAGGCTTTCTTT; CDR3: CASSPYAEREAFF
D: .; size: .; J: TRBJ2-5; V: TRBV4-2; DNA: TGTGCCAGCAGCCAAAGTGGTGATAACGGAGAGACCCAGTACTTC; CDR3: CASSQSGDNGETQYF
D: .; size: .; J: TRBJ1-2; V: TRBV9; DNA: TGTGCCAGCAGCGCCGACGGGAACTATGGCTACACCTTC; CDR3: CASSADGNYGYTF
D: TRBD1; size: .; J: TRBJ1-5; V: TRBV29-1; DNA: TGCAGCGTCGGACAGGGGGTGACTCAGCCCCAGCATTTT; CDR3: CSVGQGVTQPQHF
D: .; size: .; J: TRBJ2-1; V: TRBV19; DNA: TGTGCCAGTAGCCTCCTCGGGCGGGGCGGTGAGCAGTTCTTC; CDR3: CASSLLGRGGEQFF
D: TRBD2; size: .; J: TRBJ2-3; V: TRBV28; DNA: TGTGCCAGCAGACTAGCGGGAGGGCCAACAGATACGCAGTATTTT; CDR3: CASRLAGGPTDTQYF
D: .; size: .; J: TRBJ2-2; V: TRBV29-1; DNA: TGCAGCGTTGAACAGGGGGGAACCGGGGAGCTGTTTTTT; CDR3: CSVEQGGTGELFF
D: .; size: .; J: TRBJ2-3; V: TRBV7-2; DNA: TGTGCCAGCAGCCCGGACTTCATACGTACAGATACGCAGTATTTT; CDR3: CASSPDFIRTDTQYF
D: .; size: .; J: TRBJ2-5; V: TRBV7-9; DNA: TGTGCCAGCAGCTTACTAGCGCGGGAGACCCAGTACTTC; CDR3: CASSLLARETQYF
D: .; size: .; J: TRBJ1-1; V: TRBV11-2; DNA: TGTGCCAGCAGCTCGAATGGGGCAGGTGAGGTGAACACTGAAGCTTTCTTT; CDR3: CASSSNGAGEVNTEAFF
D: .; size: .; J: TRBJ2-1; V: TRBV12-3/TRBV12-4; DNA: TGTGCCAGCAACCTCCTAGCGAACAATGAGCAGTTCTTC; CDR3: CASNLLANNEQFF
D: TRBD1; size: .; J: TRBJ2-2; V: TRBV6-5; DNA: TGTGCCAGCAGTTACTCTCCTGGGACAGACACCGGGGAGCTGTTTTTT; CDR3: CASSYSPGTDTGELFF
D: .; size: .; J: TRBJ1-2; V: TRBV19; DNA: TGTGCCAGTAGTTCCGGACAGACCAGTAACTATGGCTACACCTTC; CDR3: CASSSGQTSNYGYTF
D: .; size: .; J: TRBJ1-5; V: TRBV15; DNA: TGTGCCACCAGCAGAGATTCAGGTGAACAGCCCCAGCATTTT; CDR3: CATSRDSGEQPQHF